Listed below are T cell receptor beta chains from one sample, sequenced in a study of siplizumab effects on memory and regulatory T cells. Sequencing was performed with immunoSEQ multiplex PCR; in TCRdb, only in-frame clones are kept and a portion is missing. The table includes under 110,000 clones, 85% to 95% detected once. The sequenced material came from non-Treg CD4+ T cells sorted from blood. The receptors derive from a human donor in good health. The CDR3 runs from the conserved cysteine through the conserved F or W. The D gene is left open where the match is weak. Part of the rows lack a size; the others show once, few, many or a class for expanded clones.

>-|-|TRBV4-2|TRBJ2-7
CASSLRRTASNEQYF
TGTGCCAGCAGCCTTCGAAGGACTGCTTCCAACGAGCAGTACTTC
>TRBD2|-|TRBV11-3|TRBJ2-1
CASSKLAGETPFNEQFF
TGTGCCAGCAGCAAGCTAGCGGGAGAAACGCCCTTTAATGAGCAGTTCTTC
>TRBD1|-|TRBV4-1|TRBJ1-2
CASSQPGQGRGYTF
TGCGCCAGCAGCCAACCGGGACAGGGTCGTGGCTACACCTTC
>-|-|TRBV11-3|TRBJ2-7
CASSFRGSEQYF
TGTGCCAGCAGCTTTAGGGGTAGCGAGCAGTACTTC
>-|-|TRBV5-4|TRBJ2-3
CASSKVLGPDTQYF
TGTGCCAGCAGCAAAGTACTAGGCCCAGATACGCAGTATTTT
>-|-|TRBV5-1|TRBJ1-1
CASSLAGNTEAFF
TGCGCCAGCAGCTTGGCAGGCAACACTGAAGCTTTCTTT
>TRBD1|-|TRBV6-4|TRBJ1-1
CARGGQGPTEAFF
TGTGCCAGGGGGGGACAGGGGCCCACTGAAGCTTTCTTT
>-|-|TRBV19|TRBJ1-5
CATQTRQGSPNQPQHF
TGTGCCACCCAAACCCGGCAGGGATCCCCCAATCAGCCCCAGCATTTT
>-|-|TRBV29-1|TRBJ2-5
CSVDPGLQETQYF
TGCAGCGTTGACCCAGGATTACAAGAGACCCAGTACTTC
>-|once|TRBV29-1|TRBJ1-1
CSVEDPGRQMNTEAFF
TGCAGCGTTGAAGACCCGGGACGGCAAATGAACACTGAAGCTTTCTTT
>-|-|TRBV29-1|TRBJ2-5
CSVGSSQETQYF
TGCAGCGTGGGGAGCTCCCAAGAGACCCAGTACTTC
>TRBD2|-|TRBV25-1|TRBJ2-1
CASTYAGGGHNEQFF
TGTGCCAGCACTTATGCGGGAGGGGGGCATAATGAGCAGTTCTTC
>-|-|TRBV7-9|TRBJ1-5
CASSPRGELQPQHF
TGTGCCAGCAGCCCCCGAGGGGAGCTGCAGCCCCAGCATTTT
>TRBD1|-|TRBV9|TRBJ2-5
CASSVGAGGIETQYF
TGTGCCAGCAGCGTAGGGGCAGGGGGAATAGAGACCCAGTACTTC
>-|few|TRBV5-5|TRBJ2-1
CASSFPRSNEQFF
TGTGCCAGCAGCTTCCCAAGAAGTAATGAGCAGTTCTTC
>TRBD1|-|TRBV5-1|TRBJ1-4
CASSLAQGREKLFF
TGCGCCAGCAGCTTGGCACAGGGGCGTGAAAAACTGTTTTTT
>-|-|TRBV25-1|TRBJ2-4
CASSESGVKGKNIQYF
TGTGCCAGCAGTGAATCTGGAGTAAAAGGCAAAAACATTCAGTACTTC
>-|-|TRBV11-3|TRBJ2-5
CASSLGSAEETQYF
TGTGCCAGCAGCTTAGGAAGCGCGGAAGAGACCCAGTACTTC
>-|once|TRBV10-2|TRBJ2-3
CASTVSGSSTDTQYF
TGCGCCAGCACCGTCTCGGGATCTAGCACAGATACGCAGTATTTT
>-|-|TRBV29-1|TRBJ1-2
CSVQQGARGYTF
TGCAGCGTTCAACAGGGAGCGCGCGGCTACACCTTC
>-|-|TRBV15|TRBJ1-4
CATSRDREKLFF
TGTGCCACCAGCAGAGACCGAGAAAAACTGTTTTTT
>TRBD2|-|TRBV5-6|TRBJ2-1
CASSQGLASNEQFF
TGTGCCAGCAGCCAGGGACTAGCGTCCAATGAGCAGTTCTTC
>-|-|TRBV5-1|TRBJ2-6
CASSLAGSTGANVLTF
TGCGCCAGCAGCTTGGCCGGCTCTACTGGGGCCAACGTCCTGACTTTC
>TRBD1|-|TRBV5-1|TRBJ2-7
CASSLRTGDEQYF
TGCGCCAGCAGCTTGAGGACAGGGGACGAGCAGTACTTC
>TRBD1|-|TRBV19|TRBJ1-4
CASSNTGEEKLFF
TGTGCCAGTAGTAACACAGGGGAAGAAAAACTGTTTTTT
>-|-|TRBV10-3|TRBJ1-1
CAISESTSEAFF
TGTGCCATCAGTGAGTCGACTAGCGAAGCTTTCTTT
>TRBD1|-|TRBV7-9|TRBJ1-4
CASSLLTGANEKLFF
TGTGCCAGCAGCTTATTGACAGGGGCTAATGAAAAACTGTTTTTT
>-|-|TRBV4-2|TRBJ1-4
CASSQVSQGTEKLFF
TGTGCCAGCAGCCAAGTTTCCCAGGGGACAGAAAAACTGTTTTTT
>-|-|TRBV7-2|TRBJ1-4
CASSLVVSGEKLFF
TGTGCCAGCAGCTTAGTAGTGTCGGGGGAAAAACTGTTTTTT
>-|-|TRBV4-3|TRBJ2-6
CASGGRGGVSGANVLTF
TGCGCCAGCGGCGGGCGGGGCGGGGTCTCTGGGGCCAACGTCCTGACTTTC
>-|-|TRBV7-7|TRBJ2-2
CASSLGGAQTGELFF
TGTGCTAGCAGCTTAGGAGGGGCTCAAACCGGGGAGCTGTTTTTT
>-|few|TRBV4-3|TRBJ1-5
CASSLSLNQPQHF
TGCGCCAGCAGCCTCAGCCTCAATCAGCCCCAGCATTTT